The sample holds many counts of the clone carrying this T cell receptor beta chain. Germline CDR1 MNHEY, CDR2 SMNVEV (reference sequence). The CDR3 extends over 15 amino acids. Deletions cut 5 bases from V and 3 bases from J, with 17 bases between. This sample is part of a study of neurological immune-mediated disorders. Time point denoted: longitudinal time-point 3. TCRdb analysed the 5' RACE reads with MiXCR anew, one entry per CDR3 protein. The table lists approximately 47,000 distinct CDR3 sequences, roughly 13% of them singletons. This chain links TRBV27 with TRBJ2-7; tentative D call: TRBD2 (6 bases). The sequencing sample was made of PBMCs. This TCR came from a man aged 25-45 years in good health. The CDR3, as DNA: TGTGCCAGCAGTCTTGGAGGGATCGGGAACTACGAGCAGTACTTC. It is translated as CASSLGGIGNYEQYF.